These 23 T cell receptor beta chains came from one sample sequenced in a study of blood T cells in healthy people across ages. A second roughly 6 to 12 cycle PCR used barcoded and J-beta primers. TCRdb reprocessed the 5' RACE reads via MiXCR and lists one record per CDR3 protein. The repertoire consists of around 1,100,000 distinct CDR3 sequences, with roughly two fifths occurring once and the leading ten covering around 13%. Sequencing was done on a sample of blood. These receptors originate from a young man in good health.

This clonotype came up many times. Compared with germline, one end of the junction differs, possibly owing to a read error. V gene TRBV9 combines with J gene TRBJ1-2; 8 bases are shared with TRBD1. The CDR3 length is 14 residues. Germline lookup yields CDR1 SGDLS and CDR2 YYNGEE. For the CDR3, the DNA is TGTGCCAGCAGTGTAGGCCAGGGGGCTTATGGCTACACCTTC. The encoded protein is CASSVGQGAYGYTF. Drawing the rest from reference TRBV9 and TRBJ1-2, the complete variable domain is DSGVTQTPKHLITATGQRVTLRCSPRSGDLSVYWYQQSLDQGLQFLIQYYNGEERAKGNILERFSAQQFPDLHSELNLSSLELGDSALYFCASSVGQGAYGYTFGSGTRLTVV.

This chain uses TRBV5-5 with TRBJ2-1, with 12 bases identical to TRBD2. The germline V gene encodes CDR1 SGHKS and CDR2 YYEKEE (reference sequence). After removal of 4 bases from V and 14 bases from J, the junction contained 7 bases not matched to a gene. The CDR3 loop spans 13 amino acids. The CDR3 spells CASSVLAGGPEFF. CDR3 DNA sequence: TGTGCCAGCAGCGTCCTAGCGGGGGGGCCGGAGTTCTTC.

In this sample, this clonotype turned up a few times. The rearrangement uses TRBV6-2 or TRBV6-3 and TRBJ2-2, with D uncertain. The CDR3 totals 16 residues. The germline V gene encodes CDR1 MNHEY and CDR2 SVGEGT. V was clipped by 0 bases and J by 4 bases, with 12 bases between them. CDR3: CASSYSIGRLTGELFF. DNA for the CDR3: TGTGCCAGCAGTTACTCGATCGGACGTCTCACCGGGGAGCTGTTTTTT.

The gene calls are TRBV20-1 and TRBJ2-1; 8 positions match TRBD1. CDR1 DFQATT and CDR2 SNEGSKA come from the germline V gene (reference sequence). The CDR3 has 12 residues. The ends lost 3 bases at V and 9 bases at J; junction bases unmatched: 4. The CDR3 sequence: CSARGDRLEQFF. The CDR3 DNA follows: TGCAGTGCTAGGGGGGACAGGCTTGAGCAGTTCTTC.

This clonotype came up a few times. The CDR3 DNA follows: TGTGCCAGCAGAGCGGACAGTTACAATGAGCAGTTCTTC. Residues: CASRADSYNEQFF. The rearrangement links TRBV2 to TRBJ2-1; D perhaps matches TRBD1 (6 bases). Germline V CDR1 and CDR2: SNHLY, FYNNEI. V lost 6 bases and J 4 bases, leaving 10 bases between the germline ends. The CDR3 spans 13 residues.

This clonotype appeared many times. The genes are TRBV2 and TRBJ1-2, with D unresolved. This CDR3 has 15 residues. CDR1 SNHLY and CDR2 FYNNEI come from the germline V gene. CDR3 in amino acids: CDIAEGGGANYGYTF. The CDR3 DNA is TGTGACATCGCGGAGGGCGGAGGAGCTAACTATGGCTACACCTTC.

This clonotype was recorded a few times. The chain recombines TRBV4-3 with TRBJ1-1; TRBD1 might be the D (5 bases). The CDR3 has 14 amino acids. The ends were cut back, 0 bases at V and 2 bases at J, with 7 bases in the middle. The germline V gene has CDR1 LGHNA and CDR2 YSLEER. CDR3 sequence: CASSQDWDNTEAFF. CDR3 DNA sequence: TGCGCCAGCAGCCAAGACTGGGACAACACTGAAGCTTTCTTT.

In this sample, this clonotype turned up a few times. The chain links TRBV4-2 to TRBJ2-3; TRBD2 matches 8 bases. This CDR3 comprises 16 residues. V lost 4 bases, J lost 6 bases, and 12 bases stayed unmatched. Germline V lookup: CDR1 LGHNA, CDR2 YNFKEQ. CDR3: CASSPIGSGDEDTQYF. The CDR3 DNA follows: TGTGCCAGCAGCCCGATCGGTAGCGGGGACGAGGATACGCAGTATTTT.

This chain uses TRBV4-3 with TRBJ2-2; D gene ambiguous. V shed 0 bases and J shed 2 bases, with 7 bases lying between them. This CDR3 region has 15 residues. From germline, CDR1 is LGHNA and CDR2 YSLEER. DNA of the CDR3: TGCGCCAGCAGCCAAGACTACACAAACACCGGGGAGCTGTTTTTT. Its protein product is CASSQDYTNTGELFF.

This clonotype has more than one count but fewer than ten. The CDR3 DNA is TGTGCCAGCAGTCCCGGACAGAATCGTCAGCCCCAGCATTTT. Protein product: CASSPGQNRQPQHF. The V and J genes are TRBV27 and TRBJ1-5; the D gene is possibly TRBD1 (6 bases). V lost 5 bases and J 6 bases, leaving 14 bases between the germline ends. Germline V lookup: CDR1 MNHEY, CDR2 SMNVEV (reference sequence). The CDR3 is made up of 14 amino acids.

This sequence joins TRBV2 and TRBJ2-3; 8 bases map to TRBD1. Germline V gives CDR1 SNHLY, CDR2 FYNNEI. There are 15 residues in the CDR3. Trimming cost V 4 bases and J 2 bases; bases outside gene matches: 5. CDR3 region: CASSGQGAITDTQYF. The DNA for the CDR3 is TGTGCCAGCAGTGGGCAGGGGGCCATCACAGATACGCAGTATTTT.

V and J are TRBV9 and TRBJ2-7; tentative D call: TRBD1 (6 bases). The CDR3 is made up of 14 amino acids. The ends were cut back, 4 bases at V and 7 bases at J, with 18 bases in the middle. CDR1 is SGDLS, CDR2 YYNGEE, per germline. The CDR3 region has the DNA TGTGCCAGCAGCCCCAACAGGGTAGTCAATGAGCAGTACTTC. Its protein product is CASSPNRVVNEQYF.

This sequence joins TRBV30 and TRBJ1-5; 8 positions match TRBD1. CDR3 length equals 13 residues. V trimming: 3 bases; J trimming: 5 bases; junction bases outside the gene matches: 3. The germline V gene encodes CDR1 GTSNPN and CDR2 SVGIG (reference sequence). This CDR3 reads CAWSSQGDQPQHF. In nucleotides, the CDR3 is TGTGCCTGGAGCTCACAGGGGGATCAGCCCCAGCATTTT.

V gene TRBV3-1 combines with J gene TRBJ2-1; TRBD1 is a possible D gene (6 bases). The germline V gene encodes CDR1 LGHDT and CDR2 YNNKEL (reference sequence). The V end lost 4 bases, the J end lost 0 bases, and 10 bases lay between the germline ends. The CDR3 covers 15 residues. This chain's CDR3 is CASSRRQASYNEQFF. As DNA, the CDR3 is TGTGCCAGCAGCCGAAGACAGGCCTCCTACAATGAGCAGTTCTTC.

This clonotype was observed at least ten times. The J gene is TRBJ2-1, the V gene TRBV29-1; D is unresolved. Germline V gives CDR1 SQVTM, CDR2 ANQGSEA. The CDR3 is 15 residues long. V lost 0 bases to trimming and J lost 0 bases, with 9 bases between them. CDR3 loop: CSVEDRGSSYNEQFF. CDR3 in DNA: TGCAGCGTTGAAGATAGAGGTAGCTCCTACAATGAGCAGTTCTTC.

J is TRBJ2-7 and V is TRBV10-3; perhaps D is TRBD1 or TRBD2 (5 bases each). The germline CDR1 and CDR2 sequences are ENHRY and SYGVKD. This CDR3 region has 14 residues. The V end lost 5 bases, the J end lost 3 bases, and 14 bases lay between the germline ends. CDR3 DNA: TGTGCCATCAGTCCCCGGGACGGACGCTACGAGCAGTACTTC. This translates into CAISPRDGRYEQYF.

The rearrangement links TRBV7-9 to TRBJ2-1; D may be TRBD2 (5 bases). V dropped 8 bases and J dropped 13 bases, with 24 bases sitting between them. Germline assignment: CDR1 SEHNR and CDR2 FQNEAQ (reference sequence). This CDR3 contains 14 residues. CDR3 nucleotide sequence: TGTGCCAGCGGCGATTCCGGGGATAGGGAGACCCAGTTCTTC. Amino acid sequence: CASGDSGDRETQFF.

V is TRBV24-1 and J is TRBJ2-3; 8 bases map to TRBD1. The J segment lost 4 bases and the V segment lost 1 base, leaving 9 bases of the junction unmatched. CDR1 is KGHDR, CDR2 SFDVKD, per germline. The CDR3 is 17 amino acids. The CDR3 DNA reads TGTGCCACCAGTGATTTTAAGGGGACAGGAGTGGCAGATACGCAGTATTTT. It encodes CATSDFKGTGVADTQYF.

The chain joins TRBV28 to TRBJ2-5; TRBD1 is a possible D gene (5 bases). V gave up 3 bases and J gave up 2 bases, with 16 bases separating them. The CDR3 runs to 16 residues. Germline V CDR1 and CDR2: MDHEN, SYDVKM. The CDR3 sequence: CASSFGIRGPQETQYF. The DNA for the CDR3 is TGTGCCAGCAGTTTCGGAATAAGGGGCCCGCAAGAGACCCAGTACTTC.

The chain carries TRBV6-2 or TRBV6-3 and TRBJ1-5; unclear D gene. This CDR3 region has 15 residues. The germline V and J ends were trimmed by 2 bases and 2 bases, with 10 bases remaining between them. CDR1 and CDR2 (germline): MNHEY, SVGEGT. CDR3 sequence: CASSYGVGGNQPQHF. CDR3 coding DNA: TGTGCCAGCAGTTACGGAGTCGGTGGCAATCAGCCCCAGCATTTT.

This clonotype was seen at least ten times. The chain combines TRBV7-2 with TRBJ2-1; D gene ambiguous. V was clipped by 0 bases and J by 7 bases, with 13 bases between them. This CDR3 has 15 residues. Per the germline V gene, CDR1 is SGHTA and CDR2 is FQGNSA. CDR3 nucleotide sequence: TGTGCCAGCAGCTTAGCCCCTGAAGCCGCTAATGAGCAGTTCTTC. Translated: CASSLAPEAANEQFF.

The V gene is TRBV3-1, the J gene TRBJ2-7, with D perhaps matching TRBD1 (5 bases). Germline-derived CDR1 and CDR2 are LGHDT and YNNKEL (reference sequence). The CDR3 has 15 residues. V was clipped by 2 bases and J by 2 bases, with 13 bases between them. The CDR3 loop reads CASSQRSAGTYEQYF. DNA of the CDR3: TGTGCCAGCAGCCAAAGGTCGGCAGGGACCTACGAGCAGTACTTC.

J is TRBJ1-6 and V is TRBV6-1, with 9 positions matching TRBD1. The CDR3 runs to 13 residues. The germline V gene encodes CDR1 MNHNS and CDR2 SASEGT. With 11 bases clipped from V and 6 bases from J, the junction kept 5 bases outside the gene matches. Here the CDR3 DNA reads TGTGCCGGCGGGACAGGGAGTAATTCACCCCTCCACTTT. Translated: CAGGTGSNSPLHF.